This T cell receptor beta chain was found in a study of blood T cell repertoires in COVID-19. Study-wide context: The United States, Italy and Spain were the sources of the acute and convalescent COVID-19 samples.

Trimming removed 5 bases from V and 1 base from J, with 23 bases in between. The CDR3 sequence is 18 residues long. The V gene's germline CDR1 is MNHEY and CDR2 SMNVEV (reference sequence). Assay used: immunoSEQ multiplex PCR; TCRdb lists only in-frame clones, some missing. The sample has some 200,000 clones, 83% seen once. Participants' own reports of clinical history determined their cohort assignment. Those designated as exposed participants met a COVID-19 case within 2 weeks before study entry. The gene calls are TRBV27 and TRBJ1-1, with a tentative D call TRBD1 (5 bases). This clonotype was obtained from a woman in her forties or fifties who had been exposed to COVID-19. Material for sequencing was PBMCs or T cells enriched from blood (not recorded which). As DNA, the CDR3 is TGTGCCAGCAGTCCCGGGTTGATAAACAATAGGGGGAACACTGAAGCTTTCTTT. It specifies CASSPGLINNRGNTEAFF.